Included here is one TCR beta chain sequence, with context. The antigen remains unidentified. These data are taken from a study of cytotoxic CD8 clonotypes in ibrutinib-treated CLL. The study's findings and limits: Clonality went up at ibrutinib response and then declined back toward baseline at progression. At baseline, clonality was higher than in age-matched healthy donors and correlated with CD8+ counts.

Sequenced by immunoSEQ multiplex PCR; TCRdb stores in-frame clones only, minus some. The data show some 61,000 clones, about 64% seen once. This clonotype was obtained from a human donor with chronic lymphocytic leukemia. The sequencing here drew on PBMCs, taken after 12 months of ibrutinib treatment.

The CDR3 region has the DNA TGTGCCAGTAGTATAGGGGGGGGAGGCTCCTACAATGAGCAGTTCTTC. This translates into CASSIGGGGSYNEQFF. This chain connects TRBV19 to TRBJ2-1; 7 nucleotides agree with TRBD2. This CDR3 is built from 16 residues. Germline CDR1 and CDR2: LNHDA and SQIVND (reference sequence). After removal of 1 base from V and 0 bases from J, the junction contained 3 bases not matched to a gene.